This T cell receptor beta chain was sequenced during a study of human T cells and chemical hapten exposure. TCRdb ran MiXCR on the RACE reads and lists one entry per CDR3 protein. This sample has 380,000 or so distinct CDR3 sequences; 4% to 5.5% occur once, and the top ten carry 2% to 2.5%. Time point described: patch test 1, 2 weeks after DPC sensitization. Treatment of the sample: therapeutic diphenylcyclopropenone sensitization with weekly scalp DPC. This clonotype was seen a handful of times. The specimen was whole blood, collected in connection with sensitization to the hapten diphenylcyclopropenone (DPC). The receptor's source is a woman aged 45-59 years with alopecia areata. Some clones in this sample may be carry-over from other donors' samples.

The CDR3 nucleotides read TGTGCCAGCAGGGGGGTTGGGGGCGGCACTGAAGCTTTCTTT. Encoded protein: CASRGVGGGTEAFF. The genes are TRBV5-6 and TRBJ1-1; D possibly corresponds to TRBD1 (6 bases). The length of the CDR3 is 14 residues. V was shortened by 5 bases and J by 4 bases, with 15 bases between the two germline ends. Germline V gives CDR1 SGHDT, CDR2 YYEEEE.